These 13 T cell receptor beta chains were sequenced from one sample in a study of identical twins. One entry per CDR3 protein, called by TCRdb with MiXCR from the 5' RACE reads. Of roughly 1.6 million distinct CDR3 sequences listed, roughly a third are singletons. Sequencing used cord blood. These receptor sequences come from a newborn girl in good health.

A few counts support this clonotype. The chain links TRBV28 to TRBJ2-3; 11 positions match TRBD2. This CDR3 spans 17 amino acids. The V and J ends lost 6 bases and 2 bases, in that order; junction bases with no gene match: 10. Germline values: CDR1 MDHEN, CDR2 SYDVKM. In DNA, the CDR3 is TGTGCCAGCAGGGCCGGGACTAGCGGTATACTCACAGATACGCAGTATTTT. The encoded protein is CASRAGTSGILTDTQYF.

Remarks on this clonotype: Germline is not matched at one junction end, which may reflect a read error. The V gene is TRBV29-1, the J gene TRBJ1-2, with no clear D. Germline values: CDR1 SQVTM, CDR2 ANQGSEA. The CDR3 totals 11 residues. The CDR3 sequence is CSVLENYGHTF. The CDR3 DNA is TGCAGCGTCCTCGAAAACTATGGCCACACCTTC. The complete variable domain, with remaining parts taken from reference TRBV29-1 and TRBJ1-2, reads SAVISQKPSRDICQRGTSLTIQCQVDSQVTMMFWYRQQPGQSLTLIATANQGSEATYESGFVIDKFPISRPNLTFSTLTVSNMSPEDSSIYLCSVLENYGHTFGSGTRLTVV.

The CDR3 spells CASSLEGGGAAYNEQFF. As DNA, the CDR3 is TGTGCCAGCAGCTTAGAAGGCGGGGGGGCGGCCTACAATGAGCAGTTCTTC. The gene calls are TRBV11-2 and TRBJ2-1; the match to TRBD2 covers 9 bases. Germline CDR1 reads SGHAT; CDR2 reads FQNNGV. CDR3 size: 17 residues. The ends lost 0 bases at V and 2 bases at J; junction bases unmatched: 5.

This clonotype showed up just once. The gene calls are TRBV3-1 and TRBJ1-2; tentative D call: TRBD1 (5 bases). Trimming left V 3 bases short and J 8 bases short, with 19 bases between. The CDR3 runs 15 residues. Germline V gene sequence: CDR1 LGHDT, CDR2 YNNKEL (reference sequence). In DNA form, the CDR3 reads TGTGCCAGCAGCCAGGCCCCGGGACGACCCAAAGGCTACACCTTC. Its translation is CASSQAPGRPKGYTF.

The chain combines TRBV7-6 with TRBJ2-7, with a possible D match to TRBD1 (5 bases). The V gene lost 3 bases and the J gene lost 6 bases, with 18 bases spanning the gap. The germline V gene encodes CDR1 SGHVS and CDR2 FNYEAQ. The CDR3 covers 15 residues. CDR3 bases: TGTGCCAGCAGCTTTGAATTCGGCAGGGCGTCCGAGCAGTACTTC. Protein: CASSFEFGRASEQYF.

This clonotype showed up many times. This sequence joins TRBV13 and TRBJ2-3; 12 nucleotides align to TRBD2. This CDR3 has 15 residues. Looked up from germline, CDR1 is PRHDT and CDR2 is FYEKMQ (reference sequence). The V and J ends lost 5 bases and 5 bases, in that order; junction bases with no gene match: 5. CDR3 sequence: CASSRPTSGRDTQYF. The CDR3 region has the DNA TGTGCCAGCAGCCGCCCGACTAGCGGGAGAGATACGCAGTATTTT.

The chain uses TRBV11-2 and TRBJ1-2; a possible D gene is TRBD1 (6 bases). Germline values: CDR1 SGHAT, CDR2 FQNNGV. V dropped 1 base and J dropped 4 bases, with 10 bases sitting between them. The CDR3 extends over 14 amino acids. CDR3 DNA: TGTGCCAGCAGCTTAGTACAACAGGGCTATGGCTACACCTTC. Translating gives CASSLVQQGYGYTF.

The rearrangement uses TRBV12-5 and TRBJ1-1; TRBD1 aligns across 7 bases. V shed 2 bases, J shed 5 bases, and the junction held 2 bases outside the gene matches. Germline CDR1 and CDR2: LGHNT and FRNRAP. This CDR3 has 13 amino acids. CDR3 in amino acids: CASGLPGGTEAFF. For the CDR3, the DNA is TGTGCTAGTGGTTTGCCAGGGGGTACTGAAGCTTTCTTT. The full variable domain, its missing parts supplied by reference TRBV12-5 and TRBJ1-1, is DARVTQTPRHKVTEMGQEVTMRCQPILGHNTVFWYRQTMMQGLELLAYFRNRAPLDDSGMPKDRFSAEMPDATLATLKIQPSEPRDSAVYFCASGLPGGTEAFFGQGTRLTVV.

This clonotype was seen only a few times. The gene calls are TRBV6-1 and TRBJ1-6, with 11 bases aligning to TRBD1. The CDR3 sequence is 15 residues long. The germline gives CDR1 MNHNS, CDR2 SASEGT. Unmatched junction bases numbered 3, after V lost 4 bases and J lost 7 bases. The CDR3 bases are TGTGCCAGCAGTGCGGGACAGGGGGTGAATTCACCCCTCCACTTT. It is translated as CASSAGQGVNSPLHF.

This clonotype was detected ten times or more. The chain is built from TRBV27 and TRBJ2-7, with a weak D call TRBD1 (6 bases). The CDR3 has 13 residues. The ends were cut back, 3 bases at V and 7 bases at J, with 13 bases in the middle. Germline V gives CDR1 MNHEY, CDR2 SMNVEV (reference sequence). The CDR3 DNA reads as TGTGCCAGCAGTTTCAGGAACAGGGTAGAGCAGTACTTC. The encoded protein is CASSFRNRVEQYF.

The chain employs TRBV3-1 and TRBJ1-6; TRBD1 aligns across 8 bases. In germline, CDR1 is LGHDT, CDR2 YNNKEL (reference sequence). The CDR3 spans 15 residues. Unmatched junction bases numbered 5, after V lost 3 bases and J lost 7 bases. The CDR3 DNA is TGTGCCAGCAGCCACATGACAGGGGACAATTCACCCCTCCACTTT. It translates to CASSHMTGDNSPLHF.

This clonotype occurred many times. The chain joins TRBV5-1 to TRBJ1-2; tentative D call: TRBD1 (6 bases). Per the germline V gene, CDR1 is SGHRS and CDR2 is YFSETQ. Trimming removed 3 bases from V and 2 bases from J, with 8 bases in between. The CDR3 is 13 residues long. CDR3 sequence reads: CASSWDKNYGYTF. CDR3 sequence (DNA): TGCGCCAGCAGCTGGGACAAAAACTATGGCTACACCTTC. The complete variable domain, with remaining parts taken from reference TRBV5-1 and TRBJ1-2, reads KAGVTQTPRYLIKTRGQQVTLSCSPISGHRSVSWYQQTPGQGLQFLFEYFSETQRNKGNFPGRFSGRQFSNSRSEMNVSTLELGDSALYLCASSWDKNYGYTFGSGTRLTVV.

This chain joins TRBV28 and TRBJ1-5; 7 positions agree with TRBD1. The V gene end was trimmed by 4 bases and the J gene end by 2 bases; junction bases not matched to a gene: 8. Germline CDR1 MDHEN, CDR2 SYDVKM. This CDR3 is built from 16 residues. The CDR3 sequence is CASSYETGRGNQPQHF. Written as DNA, the CDR3 is TGTGCCAGCAGTTACGAGACAGGGCGGGGCAATCAGCCCCAGCATTTT.